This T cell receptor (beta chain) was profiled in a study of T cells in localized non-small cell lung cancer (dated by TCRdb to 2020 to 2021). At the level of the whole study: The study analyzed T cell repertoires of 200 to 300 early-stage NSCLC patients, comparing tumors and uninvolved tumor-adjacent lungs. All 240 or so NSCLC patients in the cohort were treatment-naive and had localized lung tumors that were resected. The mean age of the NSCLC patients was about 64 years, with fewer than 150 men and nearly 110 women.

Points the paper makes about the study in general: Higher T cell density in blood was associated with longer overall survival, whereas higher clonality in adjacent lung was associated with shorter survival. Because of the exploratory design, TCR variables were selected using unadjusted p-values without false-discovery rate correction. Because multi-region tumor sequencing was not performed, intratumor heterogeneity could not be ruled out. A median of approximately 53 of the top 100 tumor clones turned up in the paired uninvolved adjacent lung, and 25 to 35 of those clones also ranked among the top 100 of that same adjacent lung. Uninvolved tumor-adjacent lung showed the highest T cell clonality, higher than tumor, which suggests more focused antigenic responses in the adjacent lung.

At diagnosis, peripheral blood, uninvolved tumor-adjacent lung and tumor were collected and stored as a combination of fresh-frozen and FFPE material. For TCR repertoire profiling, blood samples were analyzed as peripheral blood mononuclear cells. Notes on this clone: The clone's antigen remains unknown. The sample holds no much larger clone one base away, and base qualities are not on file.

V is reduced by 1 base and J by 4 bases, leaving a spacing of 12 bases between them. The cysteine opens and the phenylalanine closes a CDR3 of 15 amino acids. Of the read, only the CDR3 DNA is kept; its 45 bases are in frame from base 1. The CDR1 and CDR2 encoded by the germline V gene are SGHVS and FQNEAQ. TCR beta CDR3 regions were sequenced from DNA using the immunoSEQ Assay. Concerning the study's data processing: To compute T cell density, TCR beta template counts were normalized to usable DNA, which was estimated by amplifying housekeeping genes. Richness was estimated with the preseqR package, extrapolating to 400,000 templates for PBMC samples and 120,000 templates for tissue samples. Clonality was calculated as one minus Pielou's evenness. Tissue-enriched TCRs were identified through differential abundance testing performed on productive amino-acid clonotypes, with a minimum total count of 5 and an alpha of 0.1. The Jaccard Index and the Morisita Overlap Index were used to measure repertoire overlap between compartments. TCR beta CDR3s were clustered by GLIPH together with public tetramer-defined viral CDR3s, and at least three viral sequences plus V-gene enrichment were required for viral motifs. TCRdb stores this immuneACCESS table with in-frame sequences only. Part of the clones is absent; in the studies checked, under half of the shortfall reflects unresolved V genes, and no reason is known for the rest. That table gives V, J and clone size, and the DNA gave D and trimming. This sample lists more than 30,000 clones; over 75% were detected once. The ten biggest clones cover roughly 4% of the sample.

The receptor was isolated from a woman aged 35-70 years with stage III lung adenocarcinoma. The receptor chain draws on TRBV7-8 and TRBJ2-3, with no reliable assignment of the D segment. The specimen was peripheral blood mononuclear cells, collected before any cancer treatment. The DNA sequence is TGTGCCAGCAGCTTAGTTGGCGCGGTGGCAGATACGCAGTATTTT. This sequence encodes CASSLVGAVADTQYF.